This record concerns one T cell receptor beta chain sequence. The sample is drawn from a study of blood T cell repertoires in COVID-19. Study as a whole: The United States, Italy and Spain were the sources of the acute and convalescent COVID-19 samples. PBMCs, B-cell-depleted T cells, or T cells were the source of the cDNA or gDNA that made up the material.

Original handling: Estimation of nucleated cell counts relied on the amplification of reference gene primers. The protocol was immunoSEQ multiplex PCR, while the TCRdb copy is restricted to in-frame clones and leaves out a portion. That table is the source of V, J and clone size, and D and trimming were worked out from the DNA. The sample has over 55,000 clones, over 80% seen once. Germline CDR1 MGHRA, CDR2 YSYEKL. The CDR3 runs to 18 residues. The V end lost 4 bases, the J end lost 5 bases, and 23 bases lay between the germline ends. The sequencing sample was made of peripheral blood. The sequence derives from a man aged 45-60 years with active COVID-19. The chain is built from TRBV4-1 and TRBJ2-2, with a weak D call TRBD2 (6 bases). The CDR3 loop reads CASSPSEGRIGRTGELFF. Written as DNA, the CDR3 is TGCGCCAGCAGCCCATCGGAGGGGCGAATTGGACGGACCGGGGAGCTGTTTTTT.